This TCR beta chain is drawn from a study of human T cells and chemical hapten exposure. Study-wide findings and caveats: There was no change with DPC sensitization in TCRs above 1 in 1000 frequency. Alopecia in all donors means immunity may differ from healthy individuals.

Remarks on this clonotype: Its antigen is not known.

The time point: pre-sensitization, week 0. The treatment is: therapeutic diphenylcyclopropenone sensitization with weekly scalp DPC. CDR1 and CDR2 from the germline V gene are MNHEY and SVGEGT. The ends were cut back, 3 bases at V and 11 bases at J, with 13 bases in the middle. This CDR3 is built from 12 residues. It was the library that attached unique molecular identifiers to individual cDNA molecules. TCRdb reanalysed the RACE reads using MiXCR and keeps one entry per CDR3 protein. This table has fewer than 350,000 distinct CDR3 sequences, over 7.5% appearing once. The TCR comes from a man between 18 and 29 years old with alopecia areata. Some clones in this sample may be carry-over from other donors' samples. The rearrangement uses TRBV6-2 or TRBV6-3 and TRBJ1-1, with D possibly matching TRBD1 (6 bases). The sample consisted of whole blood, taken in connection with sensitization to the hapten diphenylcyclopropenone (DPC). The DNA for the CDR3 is TGTGCCAGCAGTTATGGGGGGGCGTTTGCTTTCTTT. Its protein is CASSYGGAFAFF.